This T cell receptor (beta chain) was sequenced for a study of OX40 agonist ivuxolimab in advanced cancers. Study-wide findings and caveats: Antigen specificity of clonally expanded peripheral T cells was not established.

For this clone: Its specificity is unknown.

The germline V gene has CDR1 DFQATT and CDR2 SNEGSKA (reference sequence). This CDR3 comprises 11 residues. V was trimmed by 3 bases and J by 9 bases, leaving 9 bases between them. Profiled with immunoSEQ multiplex PCR; TCRdb holds only in-frame clones, not every one. The sample holds some 86,000 clones; 91% are singletons and the top ten take roughly 6.9%. Source: CD4+ or CD8+ T cells sorted from blood, taken in a trial of the OX40 agonist ivuxolimab. This chain connects TRBV20-1 to TRBJ2-1; possibly TRBD2 for D (6 bases). The source of this sequence is an adult with an advanced solid tumor such as melanoma, head and neck, liver or kidney cancer. CDR3 amino acids: CSASMEGEQFF. The CDR3 coding sequence is TGCAGTGCTAGTATGGAGGGTGAGCAGTTCTTC.